The T cell receptor (beta chain) described here comes from a study of T cell changes during pregnancy in multiple sclerosis. Sequencing used immunoSEQ multiplex PCR; TCRdb keeps in-frame clones, though not all of them. The sample lists approximately 13,000 clones; 90% were seen once. V shed 5 bases, J shed 1 base, and the junction held 7 bases outside the gene matches. The V gene's germline CDR1 is SGHRS and CDR2 YFSETQ. This CDR3 region has 16 residues. The receptor comes from a female donor in good health, enrolled as a control in a pregnancy study. This sample comprised CD8+ T cells from peripheral blood mononuclear cells, obtained after pregnancy. The rearrangement joins TRBV5-1 to TRBJ2-5; 11 nucleotides line up with TRBD2. CDR3 DNA: TGCGCCAGCAGACCCGCTAGCGGGGGGCTCCAAGAGACCCAGTACTTC. Translating gives CASRPASGGLQETQYF.